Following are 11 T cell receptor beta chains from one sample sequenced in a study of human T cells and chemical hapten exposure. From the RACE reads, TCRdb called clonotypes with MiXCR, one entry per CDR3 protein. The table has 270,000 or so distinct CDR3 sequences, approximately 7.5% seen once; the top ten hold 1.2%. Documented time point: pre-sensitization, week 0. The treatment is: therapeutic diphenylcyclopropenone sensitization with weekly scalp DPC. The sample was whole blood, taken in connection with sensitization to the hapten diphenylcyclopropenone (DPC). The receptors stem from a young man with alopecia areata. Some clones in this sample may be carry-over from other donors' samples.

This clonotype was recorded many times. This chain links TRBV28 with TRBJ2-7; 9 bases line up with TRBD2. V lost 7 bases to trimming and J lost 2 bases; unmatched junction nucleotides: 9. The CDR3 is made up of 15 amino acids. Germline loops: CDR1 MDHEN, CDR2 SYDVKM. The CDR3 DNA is TGTGCCAGCACCGTGGGATCTAGCGGGACCTACGAGCAGTACTTC. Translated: CASTVGSSGTYEQYF.

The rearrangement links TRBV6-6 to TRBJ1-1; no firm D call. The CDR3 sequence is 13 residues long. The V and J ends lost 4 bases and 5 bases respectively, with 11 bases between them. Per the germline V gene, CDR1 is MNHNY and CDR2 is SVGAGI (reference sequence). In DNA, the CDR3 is TGTGCCAGCAGTTTAGGACTGAGGACTGAAGCTTTCTTT. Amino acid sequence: CASSLGLRTEAFF.

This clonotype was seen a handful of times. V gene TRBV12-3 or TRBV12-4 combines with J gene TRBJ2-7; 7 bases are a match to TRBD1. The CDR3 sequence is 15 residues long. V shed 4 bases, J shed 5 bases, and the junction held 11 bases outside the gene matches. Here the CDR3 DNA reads TGTGCCAGCAGTTCCCCCGACAGACAGGGCCACGAGCAGTACTTC. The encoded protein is CASSSPDRQGHEQYF.

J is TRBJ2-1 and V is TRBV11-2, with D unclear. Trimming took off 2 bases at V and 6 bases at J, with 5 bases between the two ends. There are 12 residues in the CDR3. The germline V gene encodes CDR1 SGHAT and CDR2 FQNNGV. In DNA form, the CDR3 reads TGTGCCAGCAGCTTAATTTTCAATGAGCAGTTCTTC. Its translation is CASSLIFNEQFF.

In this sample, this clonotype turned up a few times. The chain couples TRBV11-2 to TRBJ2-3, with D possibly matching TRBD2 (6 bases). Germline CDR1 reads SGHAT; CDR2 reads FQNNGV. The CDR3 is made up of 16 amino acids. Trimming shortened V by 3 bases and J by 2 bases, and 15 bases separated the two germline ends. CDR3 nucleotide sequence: TGTGCCAGCAGCTTTAGGATGGCGGGGCCCACAGATACGCAGTATTTT. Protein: CASSFRMAGPTDTQYF.

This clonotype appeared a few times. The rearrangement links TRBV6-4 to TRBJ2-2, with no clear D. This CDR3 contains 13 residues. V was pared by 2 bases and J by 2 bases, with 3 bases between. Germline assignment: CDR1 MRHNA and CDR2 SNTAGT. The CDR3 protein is CASSDRNTGELFF. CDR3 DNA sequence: TGTGCCAGCAGTGACCGAAACACCGGGGAGCTGTTTTTT.

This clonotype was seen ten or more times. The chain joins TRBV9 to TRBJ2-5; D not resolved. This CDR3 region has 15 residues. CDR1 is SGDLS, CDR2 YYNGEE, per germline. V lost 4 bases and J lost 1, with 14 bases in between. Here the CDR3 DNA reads TGTGCCAGCAGCCCCCAGGATAGGGCCCAAGAGACCCAGTACTTC. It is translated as CASSPQDRAQETQYF.

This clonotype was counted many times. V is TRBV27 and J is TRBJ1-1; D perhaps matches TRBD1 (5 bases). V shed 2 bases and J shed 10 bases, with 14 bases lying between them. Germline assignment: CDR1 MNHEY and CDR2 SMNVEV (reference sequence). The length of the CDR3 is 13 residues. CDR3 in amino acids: CASSLGLGEGAFF. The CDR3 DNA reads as TGTGCCAGCAGTTTAGGATTGGGGGAGGGAGCTTTCTTT.

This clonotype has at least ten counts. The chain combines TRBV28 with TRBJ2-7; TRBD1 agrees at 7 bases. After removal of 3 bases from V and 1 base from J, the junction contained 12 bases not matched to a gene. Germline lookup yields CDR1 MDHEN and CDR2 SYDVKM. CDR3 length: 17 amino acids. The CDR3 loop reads CASSFLFPAGGSYEQYF. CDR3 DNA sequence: TGTGCCAGCAGTTTCCTTTTCCCAGCAGGGGGATCCTACGAGCAGTACTTC.

The CDR3 protein is CASSLADIRGYTF. CDR3 DNA sequence: TGTGCCAGCAGTCTTGCTGACATCCGCGGCTACACCTTC. The genes are TRBV28 and TRBJ1-2; D is unresolved. V was pared by 5 bases and J by 8 bases, with 15 bases between. Per the germline V gene, CDR1 is MDHEN and CDR2 is SYDVKM. The CDR3 spans 13 residues.

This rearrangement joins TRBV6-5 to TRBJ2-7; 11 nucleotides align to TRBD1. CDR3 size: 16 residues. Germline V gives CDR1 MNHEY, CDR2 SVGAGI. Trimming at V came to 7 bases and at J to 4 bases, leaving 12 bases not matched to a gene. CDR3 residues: CASKTGTGGKVYEQYF. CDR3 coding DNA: TGTGCCAGCAAAACCGGGACAGGGGGAAAAGTTTACGAGCAGTACTTC.